The 21 T cell receptor beta chains presented below share a single source sample, sequenced in a study of control samples from healthy donors and cancer patients. The data were produced by immunoSEQ multiplex PCR, yet TCRdb's version contains in-frame clones alone and is incomplete. Of some 120,000 clones in the sample, approximately 90% were seen once. Sequenced: blood. Receptors originate from a man aged 18 to 30 in good health.

The gene calls are TRBV28 and TRBJ2-6; D is possibly TRBD2 (5 bases). The germline V and J ends were trimmed by 2 bases and 3 bases, with 8 bases remaining between them. Germline values: CDR1 MDHEN, CDR2 SYDVKM. This CDR3 has 15 residues. The CDR3 bases are TGTGCCAGCAGTTTAACGGGGTTTGGGGCCAACGTCCTGACTTTC. This encodes CASSLTGFGANVLTF. The complete variable domain, with remaining parts taken from reference TRBV28 and TRBJ2-6, reads DVKVTQSSRYLVKRTGEKVFLECVQDMDHENMFWYRQDPGLGLRLIYFSYDVKMKEKGDIPEGYSVSREKKERFSLILESASTNQTSMYLCASSLTGFGANVLTFGAGSRLTVL.

This clone was seen more than once but under ten times. The chain combines TRBV20-1 with TRBJ2-1; D remains ambiguous. Trimming took off 6 bases at V and 7 bases at J, with 10 bases between the two ends. Germline CDR1 DFQATT, CDR2 SNEGSKA (reference sequence). The length of the CDR3 is 11 residues. CDR3 coding DNA: TGCAGTGCGCTTATATGGAATGAGCAGTTCTTC. Protein: CSALIWNEQFF.

V and J are TRBV7-2 and TRBJ2-2; 8 nucleotides align to TRBD1. J lost 0 bases, V lost 0 bases, and 9 bases had no gene match. Germline CDR1 SGHTA, CDR2 FQGNSA. The CDR3 runs 19 residues. The CDR3 region is CASSLAVGTGRANTGELFF. In DNA, the CDR3 is TGTGCCAGCAGCTTAGCAGTCGGGACAGGACGCGCGAACACCGGGGAGCTGTTTTTT.

V is TRBV7-9 and J is TRBJ1-1; TRBD1 is a possible D gene (5 bases). This CDR3 region has 14 residues. Trimming cost V 2 bases and J 1 base, with 8 bases left between them. CDR1 SEHNR and CDR2 FQNEAQ come from the germline V gene (reference sequence). As DNA, the CDR3 is TGTGCCAGCAGCTTACAGAGGGGGAACACTGAAGCTTTCTTT. Protein product: CASSLQRGNTEAFF.

The rearrangement links TRBV30 to TRBJ2-1; 11 bases agree with TRBD2. Germline V gives CDR1 GTSNPN, CDR2 SVGIG (reference sequence). This CDR3 comprises 17 residues. V lost 2 bases and J lost 4; bases outside the gene matches: 10. As DNA, the CDR3 is TGTGCCTGGAGTCCCCAACTAGCGGGGGCCGGGTACAATGAGCAGTTCTTC. Residues: CAWSPQLAGAGYNEQFF.

V is TRBV9 and J is TRBJ2-5; 9 bases fit TRBD2. Germline V gene data show CDR1 as SGDLS and CDR2 as YYNGEE. Unmatched junction bases numbered 11, after V lost 0 bases and J lost 5 bases. The CDR3 consists of 17 residues. The DNA for the CDR3 is TGTGCCAGCAGCGTAGCGCCCGGGACTAGCCCAGAGGAGACCCAGTACTTC. This translates into CASSVAPGTSPEETQYF. Together with reference TRBV9 and TRBJ2-5, the CDR3 gives the full variable domain: DSGVTQTPKHLITATGQRVTLRCSPRSGDLSVYWYQQSLDQGLQFLIQYYNGEERAKGNILERFSAQQFPDLHSELNLSSLELGDSALYFCASSVAPGTSPEETQYFGPGTRLLVL.

In DNA form, the CDR3 reads TGTGCCAGCAGCGGAGGGGCCGGCACAGATACGCAGTATTTT. Its protein product is CASSGGAGTDTQYF. The chain has TRBV2 and TRBJ2-3, with a tentative D call TRBD2 (6 bases). This CDR3 has 14 amino acids. The V gene lost 6 bases and the J gene lost 1 base, with 11 bases spanning the gap. CDR1 SNHLY and CDR2 FYNNEI come from the germline V gene.

The V gene is TRBV7-9, the J gene TRBJ2-5; possible D gene TRBD1, 6 bases. The CDR3 extends over 15 amino acids. The V gene lost 2 bases and the J gene lost 2 bases, with 12 bases spanning the gap. Germline V CDR1 and CDR2: SEHNR, FQNEAQ (reference sequence). The CDR3 region has the DNA TGTGCCAGCAGCTTACTAGGGGGATGGCAAGAGACCCAGTACTTC. It codes for CASSLLGGWQETQYF.

The J gene is TRBJ2-3, the V gene TRBV30; 14 bases agree with TRBD2. V lost 5 bases, J lost 7 bases, and 8 bases stayed unmatched. Germline V gives CDR1 GTSNPN, CDR2 SVGIG (reference sequence). This CDR3 is built from 15 residues. As DNA, the CDR3 is TGTGCCTGGGGAGGACTAGCGGGGGGCCCTAATACGCAGTATTTT. Protein sequence: CAWGGLAGGPNTQYF.

The V and J genes are TRBV20-1 and TRBJ2-7; D ambiguous. Germline V CDR1 and CDR2: DFQATT, SNEGSKA (reference sequence). This CDR3 comprises 11 residues. With 1 base removed from V and 6 bases from J, the gap between germline ends came to 7 bases. CDR3 sequence: CSARGAFEQYF. For the CDR3, the DNA is TGCAGTGCTAGAGGAGCTTTCGAGCAGTACTTC.

This CDR3 reads CASSDFYSSYNEQFF. CDR3 DNA sequence: TGTGCCAGCAGTGACTTCTATAGCTCCTACAATGAGCAGTTCTTC. This chain connects TRBV25-1 to TRBJ2-1, with unresolved D. Germline V gene sequence: CDR1 MGHDK, CDR2 SYGVNS. The CDR3 spans 15 residues. The V and J ends lost 3 bases and 0 bases respectively, with 9 bases between them.

The chain has TRBV7-6 and TRBJ2-1; D might be TRBD1 or TRBD2, each matching 7 bases. The CDR3 has 17 amino acids. The ends were cut back, 4 bases at V and 0 bases at J, with 16 bases in the middle. Per germline, CDR1 SGHVS and CDR2 FNYEAQ. In DNA form, the CDR3 reads TGTGCCAGCAGCTCGATGGGGGGGGACAGCTCCTACAATGAGCAGTTCTTC. Translating gives CASSSMGGDSSYNEQFF.

The chain is built from TRBV5-4 and TRBJ1-4; D call uncertain. The CDR3 is made up of 16 amino acids. Trimming cost V 0 bases and J 5 bases, with 14 bases left between them. Germline lookup yields CDR1 SGHNT and CDR2 YYREEE (reference sequence). CDR3 loop: CASSLANAGMNEKLFF. The CDR3 DNA reads TGTGCCAGCAGCTTGGCCAATGCAGGAATGAATGAAAAACTGTTTTTT.

The V gene is TRBV27, the J gene TRBJ1-3; 8 nucleotides align to TRBD1. The V and J ends lost 6 bases and 3 bases, in that order; junction bases with no gene match: 7. Germline V gene lookup returns CDR1 MNHEY and CDR2 SMNVEV (reference sequence). The CDR3 length is 15 residues. The CDR3 coding sequence is TGTGCCAGCAGCCGCGACAGGGGAAGTGGAAACACCATATATTTT. The encoded protein is CASSRDRGSGNTIYF.

The genes are TRBV27 and TRBJ1-2, with D tentatively TRBD1 (6 bases). V shed 6 bases and J shed 5 bases, with 25 bases lying between them. The germline V gene encodes CDR1 MNHEY and CDR2 SMNVEV (reference sequence). The CDR3 extends over 17 amino acids. CDR3 region: CASRPPKGGKGPYGYTF. The CDR3 DNA reads TGTGCCAGCAGGCCCCCTAAGGGGGGGAAGGGACCATATGGCTACACCTTC.

The chain is built from TRBV6-5 and TRBJ2-7; D remains unclear. In germline, CDR1 is MNHEY, CDR2 SVGAGI. The length of the CDR3 is 12 residues. Deletions cut 5 bases from V and 4 bases from J, with 9 bases between. CDR3 region: CASSLDWYEQYF. For the CDR3, the DNA is TGTGCCAGCAGTCTTGACTGGTACGAGCAGTACTTC.

V is TRBV15 and J is TRBJ2-7; the D gene is possibly TRBD2 (5 bases). Trimming pared 5 bases from V and 0 bases from J, leaving 14 bases between. CDR1 and CDR2 (germline): LNHNV, YYDKDF (reference sequence). This CDR3 region has 15 residues. The CDR3 sequence: CATSSSTRGSYEQYF. For the CDR3, the DNA is TGTGCCACCAGCTCCTCGACACGGGGCTCCTACGAGCAGTACTTC. Combining the CDR3 with reference TRBV15 and TRBJ2-7 gives the whole variable domain DAMVIQNPRYQVTQFGKPVTLSCSQTLNHNVMYWYQQKSSQAPKLLFHYYDKDFNNEADTPDNFQSRRPNTSFCFLDIRSPGLGDTAMYLCATSSSTRGSYEQYFGPGTRLTVT.

This chain links TRBV14 with TRBJ2-5, with 12 bases fitting TRBD2. V lost 4 bases, J lost 3 bases, and 3 bases stayed unmatched. Germline V gene lookup returns CDR1 SGHDN and CDR2 FVKESK. The CDR3 extends over 15 amino acids. CDR3 coding DNA: TGTGCCAGCAGCCCCGGACTAGCGGGAAAAGAGACCCAGTACTTC. Its translation: CASSPGLAGKETQYF.

The gene calls are TRBV6-1 and TRBJ1-6; D is ambiguous. Germline V CDR1 and CDR2: MNHNS, SASEGT. CDR3 length equals 13 residues. V dropped 3 bases and J dropped 5 bases, with 5 bases sitting between them. In nucleotides, the CDR3 is TGTGCCAGCAGTGACCGACATAATTCACCCCTCCACTTT. Translated, it gives CASSDRHNSPLHF.

The CDR3 here is CAWSVMVGAWTEAFF. The CDR3, as DNA: TGTGCCTGGAGTGTAATGGTGGGGGCCTGGACTGAAGCTTTCTTT. The chain employs TRBV30 and TRBJ1-1; possible D gene TRBD1, 6 bases. This CDR3 has 15 residues. The germline V and J ends were trimmed by 0 bases and 5 bases, with 16 bases remaining between them. Germline CDR1 is GTSNPN and CDR2 is SVGIG (reference sequence). Full variable domain (rest looked up from reference TRBV30 and TRBJ1-1): SQTIHQWPATLVQPVGSPLSLECTVEGTSNPNLYWYRQAAGRGLQLLFYSVGIGQISSEVPQNLSASRPQDRQFILSSKKLLLSDSGFYLCAWSVMVGAWTEAFFGQGTRLTVV.

This rearrangement joins TRBV14 to TRBJ2-7, with D possibly being TRBD1 or TRBD2 (5 bases each). This CDR3 has 14 residues. V lost 6 bases and J 2 bases, leaving 14 bases between the germline ends. Germline V CDR1 and CDR2: SGHDN, FVKESK. The CDR3 loop is CASSLGRGAYEQYF. The CDR3 bases are TGTGCCAGCAGTCTGGGACGGGGAGCCTACGAGCAGTACTTC.